Presented here are 25 T cell receptor beta chains from one specimen sequenced in a study of T-cell reconstitution after alpha-beta-depleted transplantation in children. It was with unique molecular identifiers that the TCRbeta library was prepared. TCRdb analysed the PCR reads with MiXCR anew, one entry per CDR3 protein. The sample yields some 460,000 distinct CDR3 sequences, roughly 16% seen once. Sequenced here: PBMCs, mostly from graft donor cells, sampled 360 days after TCRalphabeta/CD19-depleted stem cell transplant. All receptors derive from a boy younger than two who had a stem cell transplant for Wiskott-Aldrich syndrome, so the T cells may come from the graft donor.

This clonotype has more than one count but fewer than ten. The gene calls are TRBV12-3 or TRBV12-4 and TRBJ2-6; D ambiguous. V gave up 7 bases and J gave up 0 bases, with 7 bases separating them. This CDR3 is 14 amino acids long. CDR3 loop: CASNRFSGANVLTF. DNA of the CDR3: TGTGCCAGCAACCGTTTCTCTGGGGCCAACGTCCTGACTTTC.

This clonotype was found a few times. The V call is TRBV16, the J call TRBJ2-2; D remains unclear. V was clipped by 0 bases and J by 0 bases, with 11 bases between them. In germline, CDR1 is KGHSY, CDR2 FQNENV. The CDR3 has 17 amino acids. The CDR3 here is CASSQSLQLANTGELFF. CDR3 DNA sequence: TGTGCCAGCAGCCAATCCTTACAGCTCGCGAACACCGGGGAGCTGTTTTTT.

The chain recombines TRBV24-1 with TRBJ1-2; D not certain. Germline V gene lookup returns CDR1 KGHDR and CDR2 SFDVKD. Trimming left V 5 bases short and J 3 bases short, with 6 bases between. The CDR3 spans 12 residues. The CDR3 region is CATSGTDYGYTF. The CDR3 DNA is TGTGCCACCAGTGGAACAGACTATGGCTACACCTTC.

The chain carries TRBV12-3 or TRBV12-4 and TRBJ2-3; 9 bases fit TRBD2. The junction had 6 bases not matched to a gene; V was cut back by 6 bases and J by 2 bases. This CDR3 has 15 amino acids. The CDR3, as DNA: TGTGCCAGCAGCCCGACTAGCGGATTCACAGATACGCAGTATTTT. As protein: CASSPTSGFTDTQYF.

This clonotype was seen more than once but under ten times. The chain links TRBV12-3 or TRBV12-4 to TRBJ1-1; D call uncertain. V dropped 5 bases and J dropped 7 bases, with 17 bases sitting between them. The CDR3 length is 14 residues. The DNA for the CDR3 is TGTGCCAGCAGTCCCGGCCCGCGGTTGGGTGAAGCTTTCTTT. Encoded protein: CASSPGPRLGEAFF.

This clonotype was counted only a few times. The V call is TRBV28, the J call TRBJ1-1, with a possible D match to TRBD1 (6 bases). The ends were cut back, 6 bases at V and 5 bases at J, with 10 bases in the middle. Germline V gives CDR1 MDHEN, CDR2 SYDVKM. This CDR3 comprises 12 residues. CDR3 sequence reads: CASRGGRTEAFF. The CDR3 nucleotides read TGTGCCAGCAGGGGGGGCAGGACTGAAGCTTTCTTT.

The chain carries TRBV12-3 or TRBV12-4 and TRBJ2-1; D is undetermined. Trimming removed 1 base from V and 12 bases from J, with 13 bases in between. CDR3 length: 13 residues. CDR3 in DNA: TGTGCCAGCAGTTTAGATTGGCCCCCAGGGCAGTTCTTC. Its translation: CASSLDWPPGQFF.

This clonotype was detected many times. The chain couples TRBV5-1 to TRBJ2-5; D uncertain. CDR1 is SGHRS and CDR2 is YFSETQ in the germline V gene. With 0 bases removed from V and 2 bases from J, the gap between germline ends came to 8 bases. The CDR3 has 14 amino acids. CDR3: CASSLVGYQETQYF. For the CDR3, the DNA is TGCGCCAGCAGCTTGGTAGGGTATCAAGAGACCCAGTACTTC.

V and J are TRBV19 and TRBJ2-2; TRBD1 agrees at 10 bases. V trimming: 7 bases; J trimming: 8 bases; junction bases outside the gene matches: 10. Germline V lookup: CDR1 LNHDA, CDR2 SQIVND (reference sequence). This CDR3 has 15 amino acids. CDR3 DNA sequence: TGTGCCAGTACCAAGACCGGGACAGGGGAGGGGGAGCTGTTTTTT. It translates to CASTKTGTGEGELFF.

The chain has TRBV20-1 and TRBJ2-7, with D possibly TRBD2 on 6 matching bases. The germline V gene encodes CDR1 DFQATT and CDR2 SNEGSKA (reference sequence). The CDR3 is 15 residues long. V was shortened by 0 bases and J by 3 bases, with 15 bases between the two germline ends. The DNA of the CDR3 is TGCAGTGCTAGAGATGCGGGGAATAGGCGCTACGAGCAGTACTTC. It translates to CSARDAGNRRYEQYF.

The V call is TRBV15, the J call TRBJ2-1; D is uncertain. CDR3 length: 15 residues. V lost 2 bases and J 6 bases, leaving 14 bases between the germline ends. The V gene's germline CDR1 is LNHNV and CDR2 YYDKDF (reference sequence). In nucleotides, the CDR3 is TGTGCCACCAGCAGACACCGTCGCCTTTCCAATGAGCAGTTCTTC. It translates to CATSRHRRLSNEQFF.

This sequence joins TRBV11-2 and TRBJ2-7; D is perhaps TRBD2 (5 bases). Trimming cost V 5 bases and J 0 bases, with 17 bases left between them. The CDR3 has 16 amino acids. Germline CDR1 reads SGHAT; CDR2 reads FQNNGV. CDR3 sequence (DNA): TGTGCCAGCAGCCCCCGGGGTACAGTAACCTCCTACGAGCAGTACTTC. Translation: CASSPRGTVTSYEQYF.

The J gene is TRBJ1-5, the V gene TRBV27; D gene unclear. CDR1 and CDR2 (germline): MNHEY, SMNVEV (reference sequence). With 3 bases removed from V and 0 bases from J, the gap between germline ends came to 6 bases. The CDR3 contains 14 residues. The CDR3 here is CASSLSYSNQPQHF. The CDR3, as DNA: TGTGCCAGCAGTTTGAGTTATAGCAATCAGCCCCAGCATTTT.

The rearrangement joins TRBV6-5 to TRBJ2-1; 9 nucleotides line up with TRBD2. The germline V gene encodes CDR1 MNHEY and CDR2 SVGAGI. The CDR3 covers 18 residues. Losses at the gene ends were 0 bases for V and 4 bases for J; bases not matched to a gene: 10. CDR3 in DNA: TGTGCCAGCAGTTACTCCCCACTAGCGGGTCATCTATACAATGAGCAGTTCTTC. Translated, it gives CASSYSPLAGHLYNEQFF.

V usage is TRBV5-1 and J usage is TRBJ2-1, with 8 bases lining up with TRBD1. Trimming cost V 5 bases and J 3 bases; bases outside gene matches: 13. This CDR3 contains 17 residues. Germline CDR1 is SGHRS and CDR2 is YFSETQ. The CDR3 bases are TGCGCCAGCAGGATTACACGGGGGACAGGACACTACAATGAGCAGTTCTTC. Translation gives CASRITRGTGHYNEQFF.

The CDR3 is CASSYRARRSYNEQFF. The CDR3 region has the DNA TGTGCCAGCAGTTACCGTGCGAGACGCTCCTACAATGAGCAGTTCTTC. This chain joins TRBV6-5 and TRBJ2-1; D unclear. This CDR3 region has 16 residues. Germline-derived CDR1 and CDR2 are MNHEY and SVGAGI. V was clipped by 2 bases and J by 0 bases, with 11 bases between them.

This clonotype was seen at least ten times. The genes are TRBV2 and TRBJ2-7, with TRBD1 matching 8 bases. Germline V gene data show CDR1 as SNHLY and CDR2 as FYNNEI. This CDR3 region has 18 residues. J was trimmed by 0 bases and V by 0 bases; bases with no gene match: 10. CDR3 region: CASSEALQGRGHSYEQYF. In nucleotides, the CDR3 is TGTGCCAGCAGTGAAGCGCTTCAGGGCAGGGGGCACTCCTACGAGCAGTACTTC.

This clonotype was observed a few times. V usage is TRBV3-1 and J usage is TRBJ2-1; 7 nucleotides align to TRBD2. The trim removed 2 bases at V and 4 bases at J, leaving 5 bases unmatched. CDR1 is LGHDT, CDR2 YNNKEL, per germline (reference sequence). The CDR3 sequence is 15 residues long. Written as DNA, the CDR3 is TGTGCCAGCAGCCAATCTAGCGGAGGTTACAATGAGCAGTTCTTC. This gives the protein CASSQSSGGYNEQFF.

The chain recombines TRBV12-3 or TRBV12-4 with TRBJ1-4; D call uncertain. V lost 3 bases and J lost 6, with 14 bases in between. The CDR3 runs to 15 residues. For the CDR3, the DNA is TGTGCCAGCAGTTTTGACGGCCTACGGGATGAAAAACTGTTTTTT. Protein sequence: CASSFDGLRDEKLFF.

The J gene is TRBJ2-3, the V gene TRBV27; D may match TRBD1 or TRBD2 (6 bases each). The germline gives CDR1 MNHEY, CDR2 SMNVEV (reference sequence). This CDR3 has 16 residues. V lost 1 base, J lost 2 bases, and 13 bases lay in between. CDR3 sequence (DNA): TGTGCCAGCAGTTTATTTCGGGGGCTCCCCACAGATACGCAGTATTTT. Its protein product is CASSLFRGLPTDTQYF.

This clonotype was counted a few times. The chain carries TRBV20-1 and TRBJ2-3; 10 nucleotides align to TRBD2. The CDR3 sequence is 17 residues long. The J segment lost 4 bases and the V segment lost 5 bases, leaving 15 bases of the junction unmatched. CDR1 DFQATT and CDR2 SNEGSKA come from the germline V gene (reference sequence). The CDR3 bases are TGCAGTGCTCGATCTAGCGGGAGAGCTCTGATCTCAGATACGCAGTATTTT. Amino acids: CSARSSGRALISDTQYF.

J is TRBJ2-1 and V is TRBV11-2; 7 positions match TRBD1. V trimming: 2 bases; J trimming: 6 bases; junction bases outside the gene matches: 7. The length of the CDR3 is 15 residues. Per the germline V gene, CDR1 is SGHAT and CDR2 is FQNNGV. The CDR3: CASSLRTGTGNEQFF. The DNA of the CDR3 is TGTGCCAGCAGCTTAAGGACAGGAACGGGCAATGAGCAGTTCTTC. The full variable domain, completed using reference TRBV11-2 and TRBJ2-1, is EAGVAQSPRYKIIEKRQSVAFWCNPISGHATLYWYQQILGQGPKLLIQFQNNGVVDDSQLPKDRFSAERLKGVDSTLKIQPAKLEDSAVYLCASSLRTGTGNEQFFGPGTRLTVL.

This clonotype was recorded at least ten times. The chain recombines TRBV2 with TRBJ1-5; TRBD1 matches 8 bases. Trimming took 6 bases from V and 2 from J; bases not matched to a gene: 0. The CDR3 spans 13 residues. From germline, CDR1 is SNHLY and CDR2 FYNNEI. Written as DNA, the CDR3 is TGTGCCAGCAGGGGACAGGGCAATCAGCCCCAGCATTTT. Translation gives CASRGQGNQPQHF.

This clonotype was counted between two and nine times. The chain is built from TRBV5-1 and TRBJ2-7; D tentatively fits TRBD1 or TRBD2 (5 bases each). Germline lookup yields CDR1 SGHRS and CDR2 YFSETQ. The CDR3 extends over 16 amino acids. V was pared by 0 bases and J by 2 bases, with 15 bases between. In DNA, the CDR3 is TGCGCCAGCAGCTTGGGGAGAGGGGTACAAGCCTACGAGCAGTACTTC. Its protein product is CASSLGRGVQAYEQYF.

The chain links TRBV4-1 to TRBJ2-7; D might be TRBD1 (6 bases). V shed 0 bases and J shed 2 bases, with 11 bases lying between them. Germline V lookup: CDR1 MGHRA, CDR2 YSYEKL. This CDR3 region has 15 residues. The CDR3 is CASSQDPGAPYEQYF. CDR3 coding DNA: TGCGCCAGCAGCCAAGATCCAGGGGCCCCCTACGAGCAGTACTTC.